The clone carrying this T cell receptor beta chain was detected ten times or more. The antigen is not known. The sample comes from a study of prognosis after radiotherapy for stage I lung cancer. Study details: In the span from April 2018 to early 2019, stage I non-small cell lung cancer patients were enrolled.

Template was genomic DNA; TCR beta CDR3 amplified in two multiplex PCR rounds. Primers were specific to each TRBV and TRBJ gene in first-round PCR. MiXCR, run by TCRdb on the multiplex PCR reads, gives a single entry per CDR3 protein. Of tens of thousands of distinct CDR3 sequences listed, roughly 24% were seen once; the top ten hold less than 30%. General study findings and limits: Reportedly, TRBV and TRBJ gene usage differed by presence of metastases in patients. Any tumor specificity that the expanded TCR clones may have had was not determined.

The germline V and J ends were trimmed by 0 bases and 4 bases, with 12 bases remaining between them. CDR3 size: 15 residues. Germline CDR1 and CDR2: KGHSY and FQNENV. The chain links TRBV16 to TRBJ1-2; D unclear. This clonotype was obtained from a donor at least 50 years old with non-small cell lung cancer. This sample comprised PBMCs, obtained before or after stereotactic body radiation therapy (not recorded which). The CDR3 sequence is CASSQSAGLSYGYTF. The CDR3 DNA reads TGTGCCAGCAGCCAATCGGCAGGTCTTAGCTATGGCTACACCTTC.